The 2 T cell receptor beta chains below come from one sample, sequenced in a study of CD8+CD57+ T cells in acquired aplastic anemia. For sequencing, patients were chosen who had shown expansion of CD8+CD57+ cells by flow cytometry. Genomic DNA was employed as the template in profiling TCR beta VDJ and CDR3. TCRdb ran MiXCR on the reads and lists one entry per CDR3 protein. The sample includes some 160,000 distinct CDR3 sequences, around half seen only once; the top ten take around 3.2%. Material for sequencing was sorted CD4+, CD8+, or CD8+CD57+ T cells (not recorded which) from PBMCs. All receptors come from a human donor with aplastic anemia.

The genes are TRBV10-2 and TRBJ1-2; D unclear. This CDR3 contains 13 residues. V lost 2 bases and J lost 8, with 12 bases in between. Germline values: CDR1 WSHSY, CDR2 SAAADI. The DNA of the CDR3 is TGCGCCAGCAGTGAGACCGGGATGATAGGCTACACCTTC. Translating it yields CASSETGMIGYTF.

J is TRBJ1-2 and V is TRBV10-3; the match to TRBD1 covers 8 bases. CDR1 is ENHRY, CDR2 SYGVKD, per germline. This CDR3 region has 14 residues. V was clipped by 5 bases and J by 6 bases; unmatched bases: 8. CDR3 loop: CAISLTGVGDGYTF. CDR3 coding DNA: TGTGCCATCAGTCTGACAGGGGTGGGGGATGGCTACACCTTC.